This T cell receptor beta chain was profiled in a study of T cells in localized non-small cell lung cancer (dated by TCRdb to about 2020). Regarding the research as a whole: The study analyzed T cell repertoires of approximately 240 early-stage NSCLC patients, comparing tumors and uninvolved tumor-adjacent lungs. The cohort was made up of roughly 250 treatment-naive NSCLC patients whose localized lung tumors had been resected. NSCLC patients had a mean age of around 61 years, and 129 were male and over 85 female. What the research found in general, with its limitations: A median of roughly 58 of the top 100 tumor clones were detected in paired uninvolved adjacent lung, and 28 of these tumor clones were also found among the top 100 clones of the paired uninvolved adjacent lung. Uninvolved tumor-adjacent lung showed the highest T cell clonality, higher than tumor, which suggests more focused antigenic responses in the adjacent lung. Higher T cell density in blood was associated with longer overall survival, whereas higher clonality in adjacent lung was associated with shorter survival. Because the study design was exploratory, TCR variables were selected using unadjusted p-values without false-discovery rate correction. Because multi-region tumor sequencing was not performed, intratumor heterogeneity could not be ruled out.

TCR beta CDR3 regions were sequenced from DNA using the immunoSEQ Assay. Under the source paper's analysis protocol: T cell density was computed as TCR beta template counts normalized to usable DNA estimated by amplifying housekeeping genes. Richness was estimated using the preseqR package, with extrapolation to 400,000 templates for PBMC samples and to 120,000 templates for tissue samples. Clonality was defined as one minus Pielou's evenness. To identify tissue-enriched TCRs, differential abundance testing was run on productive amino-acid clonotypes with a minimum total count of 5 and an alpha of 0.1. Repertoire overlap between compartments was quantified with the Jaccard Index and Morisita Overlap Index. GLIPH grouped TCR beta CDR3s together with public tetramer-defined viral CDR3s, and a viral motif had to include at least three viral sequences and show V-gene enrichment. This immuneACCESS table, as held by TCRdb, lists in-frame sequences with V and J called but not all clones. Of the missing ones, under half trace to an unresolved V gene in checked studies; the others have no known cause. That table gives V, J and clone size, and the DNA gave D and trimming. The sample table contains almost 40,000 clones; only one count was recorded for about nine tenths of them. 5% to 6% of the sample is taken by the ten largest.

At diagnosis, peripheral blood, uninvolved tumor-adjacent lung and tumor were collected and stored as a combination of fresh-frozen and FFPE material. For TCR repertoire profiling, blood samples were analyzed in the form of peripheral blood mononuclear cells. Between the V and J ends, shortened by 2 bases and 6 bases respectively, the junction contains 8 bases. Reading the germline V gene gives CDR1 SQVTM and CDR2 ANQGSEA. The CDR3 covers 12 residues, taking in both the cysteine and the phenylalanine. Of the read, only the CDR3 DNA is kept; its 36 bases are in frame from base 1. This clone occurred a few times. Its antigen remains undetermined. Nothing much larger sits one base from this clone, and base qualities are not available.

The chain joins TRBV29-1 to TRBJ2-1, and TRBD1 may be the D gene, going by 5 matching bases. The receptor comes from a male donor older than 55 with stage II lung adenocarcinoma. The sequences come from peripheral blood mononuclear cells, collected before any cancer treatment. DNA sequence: TGCAGCGTTGAAAGGGGTTCCAATGAGCAGTTCTTC. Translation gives CSVERGSNEQFF.